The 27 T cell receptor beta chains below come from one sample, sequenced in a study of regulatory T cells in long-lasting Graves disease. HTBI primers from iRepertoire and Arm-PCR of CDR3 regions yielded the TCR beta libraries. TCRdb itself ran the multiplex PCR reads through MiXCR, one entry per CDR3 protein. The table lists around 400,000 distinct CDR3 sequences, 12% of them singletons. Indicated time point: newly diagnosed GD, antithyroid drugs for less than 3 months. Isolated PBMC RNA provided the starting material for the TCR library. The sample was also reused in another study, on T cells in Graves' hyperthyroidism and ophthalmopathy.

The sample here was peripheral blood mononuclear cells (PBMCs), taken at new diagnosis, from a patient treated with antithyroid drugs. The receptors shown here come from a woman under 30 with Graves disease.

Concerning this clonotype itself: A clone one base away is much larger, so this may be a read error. The CDR3 is CASSFGTGETQYF. The CDR3 nucleotides are TGCGCCAGCAGCTTCGGGACAGGAGAGACCCAGTACTTC. The genes are TRBV5-1 and TRBJ2-5, with 8 bases matching TRBD1. The CDR3 spans 13 residues. The germline V gene has CDR1 SGHRS and CDR2 YFSETQ. With 2 bases clipped from V and 4 bases from J, the junction kept 1 base outside the gene matches. The full variable domain, with the rest looked up from reference TRBV5-1 and TRBJ2-5, is KAGVTQTPRYLIKTRGQQVTLSCSPISGHRSVSWYQQTPGQGLQFLFEYFSETQRNKGNFPGRFSGRQFSNSRSEMNVSTLELGDSALYLCASSFGTGETQYFGPGTRLLVL.

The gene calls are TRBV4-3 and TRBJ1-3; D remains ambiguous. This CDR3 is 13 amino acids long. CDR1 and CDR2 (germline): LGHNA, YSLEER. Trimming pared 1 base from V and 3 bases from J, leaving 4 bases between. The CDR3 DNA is TGCGCCAGCAGCCAAGGGATTGGAAACACCATATATTTT. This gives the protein CASSQGIGNTIYF.

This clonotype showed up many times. The CDR3 is CASSLVLGGMNEQFF. In nucleotides, the CDR3 is TGTGCCAGCAGCTTAGTTCTGGGGGGAATGAATGAGCAGTTCTTC. The chain recombines TRBV11-2 with TRBJ2-1; a weak D match, TRBD2 (6 bases). With 1 base removed from V and 7 bases from J, the gap between germline ends came to 14 bases. This CDR3 has 15 residues. In germline, CDR1 is SGHAT, CDR2 FQNNGV.

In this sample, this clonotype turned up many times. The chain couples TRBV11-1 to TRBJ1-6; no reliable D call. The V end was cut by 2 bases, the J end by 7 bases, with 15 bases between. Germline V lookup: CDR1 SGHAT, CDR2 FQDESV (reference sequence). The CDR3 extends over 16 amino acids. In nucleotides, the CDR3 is TGTGCCAGCAGCTTACCCCAATCAAGGTTGAATTCACCCCTCCACTTT. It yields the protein CASSLPQSRLNSPLHF.

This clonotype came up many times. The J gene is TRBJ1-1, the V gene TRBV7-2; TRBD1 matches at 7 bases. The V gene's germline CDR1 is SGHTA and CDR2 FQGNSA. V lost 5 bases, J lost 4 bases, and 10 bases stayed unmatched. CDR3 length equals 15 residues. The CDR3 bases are TGTGCCAGCAGCCAAACAGGGGCAAGTAGCACTGAAGCTTTCTTT. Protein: CASSQTGASSTEAFF.

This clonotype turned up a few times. As DNA, the CDR3 is TGTGCCAGCAGTTCCTCGGTCAGAAACTATGGCTACACCTTC. Translating it yields CASSSSVRNYGYTF. This chain links TRBV12-3 or TRBV12-4 with TRBJ1-2, with D unclear. The CDR3 runs 14 residues. The V end lost 4 bases, the J end lost 2 bases, and 11 bases lay between the germline ends.

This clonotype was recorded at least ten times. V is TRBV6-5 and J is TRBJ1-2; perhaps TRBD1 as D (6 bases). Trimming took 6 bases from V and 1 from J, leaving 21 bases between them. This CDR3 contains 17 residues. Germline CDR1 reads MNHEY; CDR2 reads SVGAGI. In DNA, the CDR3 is TGTGCCAGCAGCTACCACTCCCGGACAGTACTTAACTATGGCTACACCTTC. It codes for CASSYHSRTVLNYGYTF.

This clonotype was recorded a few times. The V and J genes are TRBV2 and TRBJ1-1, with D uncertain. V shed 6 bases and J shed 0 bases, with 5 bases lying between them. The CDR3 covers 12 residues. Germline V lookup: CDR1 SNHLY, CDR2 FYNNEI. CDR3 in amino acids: CASSGVNTEAFF. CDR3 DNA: TGTGCCAGCAGCGGGGTGAACACTGAAGCTTTCTTT.

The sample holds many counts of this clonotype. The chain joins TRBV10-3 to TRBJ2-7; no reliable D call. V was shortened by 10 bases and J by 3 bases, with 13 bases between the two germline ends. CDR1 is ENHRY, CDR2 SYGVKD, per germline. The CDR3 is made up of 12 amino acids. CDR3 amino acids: CATADSLYEQYV. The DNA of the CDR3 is TGTGCCACTGCCGATTCTCTCTACGAGCAGTACGTC.

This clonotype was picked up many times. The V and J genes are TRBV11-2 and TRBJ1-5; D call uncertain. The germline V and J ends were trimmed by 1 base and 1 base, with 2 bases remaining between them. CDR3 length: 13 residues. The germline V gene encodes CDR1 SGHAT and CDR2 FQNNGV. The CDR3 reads CASSLGSNQPQHF. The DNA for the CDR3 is TGTGCCAGCAGCTTAGGGAGCAATCAGCCCCAGCATTTT.

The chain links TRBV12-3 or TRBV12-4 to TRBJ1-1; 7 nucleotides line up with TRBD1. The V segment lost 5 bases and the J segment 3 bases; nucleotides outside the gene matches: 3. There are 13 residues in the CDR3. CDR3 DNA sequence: TGTGCCAGCAGTAACACAGGGGACACTGAAGCTTTCTTT. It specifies CASSNTGDTEAFF.

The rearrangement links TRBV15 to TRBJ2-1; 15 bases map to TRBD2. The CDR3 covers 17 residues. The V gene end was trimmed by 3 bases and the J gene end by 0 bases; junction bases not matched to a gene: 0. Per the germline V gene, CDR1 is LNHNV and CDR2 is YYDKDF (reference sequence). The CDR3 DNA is TGTGCCACCAGCAGGGGACTAGCGGGGGGCTCCTACAATGAGCAGTTCTTC. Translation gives CATSRGLAGGSYNEQFF.

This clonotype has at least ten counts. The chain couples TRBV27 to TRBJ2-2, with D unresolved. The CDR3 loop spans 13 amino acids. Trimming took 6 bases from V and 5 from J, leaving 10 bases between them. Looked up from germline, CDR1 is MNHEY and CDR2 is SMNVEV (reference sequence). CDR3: CASRGTLTGELFF. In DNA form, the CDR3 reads TGTGCCAGCAGAGGCACACTTACCGGGGAGCTGTTTTTT.

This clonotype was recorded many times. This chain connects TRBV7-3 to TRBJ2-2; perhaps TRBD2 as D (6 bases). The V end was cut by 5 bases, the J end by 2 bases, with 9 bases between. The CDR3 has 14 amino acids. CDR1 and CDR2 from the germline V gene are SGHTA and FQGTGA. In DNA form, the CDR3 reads TGTGCCAGCAGCCAGACTAGTAACACCGGGGAGCTGTTTTTT. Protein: CASSQTSNTGELFF.

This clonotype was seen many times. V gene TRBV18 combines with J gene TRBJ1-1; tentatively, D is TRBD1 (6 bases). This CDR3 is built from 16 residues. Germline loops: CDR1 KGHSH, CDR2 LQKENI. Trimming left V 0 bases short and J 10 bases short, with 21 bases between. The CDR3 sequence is CASSPPLQGKRDGAFF. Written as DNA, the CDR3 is TGTGCCAGCTCACCACCATTACAGGGTAAGCGGGACGGAGCTTTCTTT.

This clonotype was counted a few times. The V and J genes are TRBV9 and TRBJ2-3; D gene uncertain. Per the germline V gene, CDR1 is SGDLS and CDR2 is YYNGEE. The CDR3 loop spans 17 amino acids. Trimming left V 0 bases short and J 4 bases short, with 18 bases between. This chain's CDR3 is CASSVESSRAWADTQYF. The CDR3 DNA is TGTGCCAGCAGCGTAGAATCTTCTCGGGCCTGGGCAGATACGCAGTATTTT.

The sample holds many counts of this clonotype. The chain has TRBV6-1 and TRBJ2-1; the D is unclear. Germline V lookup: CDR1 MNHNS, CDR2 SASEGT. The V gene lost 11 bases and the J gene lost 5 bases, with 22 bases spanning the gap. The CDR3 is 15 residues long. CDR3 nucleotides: TGTGCCGGAATCGGAATACAATTTTTGGACAATGAGCAGTTCTTC. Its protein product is CAGIGIQFLDNEQFF.

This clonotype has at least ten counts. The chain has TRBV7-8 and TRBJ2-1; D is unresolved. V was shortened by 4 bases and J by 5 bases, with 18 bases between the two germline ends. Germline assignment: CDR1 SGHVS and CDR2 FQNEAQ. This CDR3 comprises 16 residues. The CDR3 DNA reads TGTGCCAGCAGCTCCGTGAGACTGCGGAACAACAATGAGCAGTTCTTC. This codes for CASSSVRLRNNNEQFF.

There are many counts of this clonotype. The DNA of the CDR3 is TGTGCCAGAAGCTCTTTCCGTGGACTAGTTTACAATGAGCAGTTCTTC. Translated, it gives CARSSFRGLVYNEQFF. The chain has TRBV2 and TRBJ2-1; 7 bases map to TRBD2. The germline gives CDR1 SNHLY, CDR2 FYNNEI. The V and J ends lost 9 bases and 4 bases, in that order; junction bases with no gene match: 15. The CDR3 is 16 amino acids.

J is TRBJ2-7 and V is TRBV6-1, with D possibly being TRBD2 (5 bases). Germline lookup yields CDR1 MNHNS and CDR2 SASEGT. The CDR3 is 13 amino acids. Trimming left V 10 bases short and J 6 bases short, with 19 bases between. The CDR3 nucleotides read TGTGCCACCCCGAAGGAGAGGGCCGGCGAGCAGTACGTC. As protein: CATPKERAGEQYV.

CDR3 in DNA: TGTGCCAGCAGTTTAATAGGACAGCCCTACGAGCAGTACGTC. Translation gives CASSLIGQPYEQYV. The genes are TRBV6-2 or TRBV6-3 and TRBJ2-7; tentative D call: TRBD1 (6 bases). V shed 4 bases and J shed 2 bases, with 12 bases lying between them. CDR3 length equals 14 residues. Germline values: CDR1 MNHEY, CDR2 SVGEGT.

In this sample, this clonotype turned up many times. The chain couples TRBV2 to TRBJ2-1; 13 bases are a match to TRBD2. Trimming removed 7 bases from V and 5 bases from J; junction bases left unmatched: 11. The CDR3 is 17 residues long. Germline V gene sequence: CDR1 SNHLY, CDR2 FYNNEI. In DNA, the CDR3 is TGTGCCAGCACTGGACTAGCGGGGGTTGCGAGGGACAATGAGCAGTTCTTC. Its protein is CASTGLAGVARDNEQFF. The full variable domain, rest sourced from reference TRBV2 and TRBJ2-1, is EPEVTQTPSHQVTQMGQEVILRCVPISNHLYFYWYRQILGQKVEFLVSFYNNEISEKSEIFDDQFSVERPDGSNFTLKIRSTKLEDSAMYFCASTGLAGVARDNEQFFGPGTRLTVL.

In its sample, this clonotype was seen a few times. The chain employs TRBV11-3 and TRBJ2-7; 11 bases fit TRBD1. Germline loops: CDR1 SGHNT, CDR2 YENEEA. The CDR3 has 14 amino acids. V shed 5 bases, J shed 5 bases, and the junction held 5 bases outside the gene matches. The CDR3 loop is CASSIGQGANEQYF. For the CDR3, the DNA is TGTGCCAGCAGCATTGGACAGGGGGCCAACGAGCAGTACTTC. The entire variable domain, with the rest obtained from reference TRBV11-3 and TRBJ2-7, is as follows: EAGVVQSPRYKIIEKKQPVAFWCNPISGHNTLYWYLQNLGQGPELLIRYENEEAVDDSQLPKDRFSAERLKGVDSTLKIQPAELGDSAVYLCASSIGQGANEQYFGPGTRLTVT.

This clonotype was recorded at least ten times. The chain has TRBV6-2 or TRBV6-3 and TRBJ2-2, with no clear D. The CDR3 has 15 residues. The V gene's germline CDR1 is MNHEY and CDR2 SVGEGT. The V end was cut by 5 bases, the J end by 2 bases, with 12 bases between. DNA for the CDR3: TGTGCCAGCAGTGAAGCGATACTCAACACCGGGGAGCTGTTTTTT. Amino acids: CASSEAILNTGELFF.

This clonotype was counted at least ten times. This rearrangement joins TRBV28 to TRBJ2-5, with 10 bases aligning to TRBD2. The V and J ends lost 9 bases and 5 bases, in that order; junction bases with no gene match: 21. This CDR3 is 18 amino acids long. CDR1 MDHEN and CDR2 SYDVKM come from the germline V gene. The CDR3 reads CASTQLTRSGRARETQYF. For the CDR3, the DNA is TGTGCCAGTACACAACTCACCCGGAGCGGGAGGGCCAGGGAGACCCAGTACTTC. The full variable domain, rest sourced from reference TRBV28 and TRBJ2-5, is DVKVTQSSRYLVKRTGEKVFLECVQDMDHENMFWYRQDPGLGLRLIYFSYDVKMKEKGDIPEGYSVSREKKERFSLILESASTNQTSMYLCASTQLTRSGRARETQYFGPGTRLLVL.

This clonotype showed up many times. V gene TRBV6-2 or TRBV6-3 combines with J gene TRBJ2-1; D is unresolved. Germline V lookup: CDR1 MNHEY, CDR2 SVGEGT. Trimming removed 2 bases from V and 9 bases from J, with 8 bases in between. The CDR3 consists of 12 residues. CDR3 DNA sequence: TGTGCCAGCAGTTACAGCGAGTTTGAGCAGTTCTTC. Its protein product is CASSYSEFEQFF.

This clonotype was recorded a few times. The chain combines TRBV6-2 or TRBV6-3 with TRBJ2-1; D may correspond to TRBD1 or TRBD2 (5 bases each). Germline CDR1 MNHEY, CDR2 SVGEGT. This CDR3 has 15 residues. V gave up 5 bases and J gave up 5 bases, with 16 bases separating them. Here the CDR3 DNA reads TGTGCCAGCAGTGCCCGGGGCCAGAGTGACAATGAGCAGTTCTTC. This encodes CASSARGQSDNEQFF.